This T cell receptor (beta chain) is from a study of blood T cells in healthy people across ages. Study-wide results and limits: It was held that the diversity estimates obtained from one million T cells were underestimates.

The second PCR ran roughly 7 to 11 cycles with a sample-barcoded 5' primer and J-beta primers. TCRdb reprocessed the 5' RACE reads with MiXCR, giving one entry per CDR3 protein. The sample comprises hundreds of thousands of distinct CDR3 sequences, roughly 20% of which are singletons, and roughly 3.6% rests with the top ten. In the case of this clonotype: Its target is not known.

The CDR3 runs to 13 residues. Germline V lookup: CDR1 SQVTM, CDR2 ANQGSEA. V lost 4 bases and J lost 3, with 10 bases in between. The chain has TRBV29-1 and TRBJ1-5, with D uncertain. The source material was blood. The source of this sequence is a man in his 70s in good health. CDR3 in amino acids: CSVVKEANQPQHF. The CDR3 DNA follows: TGCAGCGTTGTAAAGGAGGCCAATCAGCCCCAGCATTTT.